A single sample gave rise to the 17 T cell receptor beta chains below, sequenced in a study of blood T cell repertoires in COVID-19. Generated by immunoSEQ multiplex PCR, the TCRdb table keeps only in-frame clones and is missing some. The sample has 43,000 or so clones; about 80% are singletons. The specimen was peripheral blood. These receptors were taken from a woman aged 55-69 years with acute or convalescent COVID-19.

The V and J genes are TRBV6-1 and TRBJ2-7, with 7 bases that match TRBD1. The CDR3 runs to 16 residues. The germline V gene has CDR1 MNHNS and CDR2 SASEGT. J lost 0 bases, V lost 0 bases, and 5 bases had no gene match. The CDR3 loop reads CASSEARTGASYEQYF. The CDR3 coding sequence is TGTGCCAGCAGTGAAGCGCGGACAGGCGCCTCCTACGAGCAGTACTTC.

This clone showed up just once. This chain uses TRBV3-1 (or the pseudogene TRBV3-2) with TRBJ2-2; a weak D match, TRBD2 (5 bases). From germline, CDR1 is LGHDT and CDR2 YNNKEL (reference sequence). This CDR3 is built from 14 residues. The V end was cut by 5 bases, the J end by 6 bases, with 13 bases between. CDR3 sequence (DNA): TGTGCCAGCAGCACTCTAGCAAGAGCCGGGGAGCTGTTTTTT. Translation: CASSTLARAGELFF.

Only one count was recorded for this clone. DNA for the CDR3: TGTGCCAGCAGCCCGCCTCAGGGGGAAGAGACCCAGTACTTC. Its translation: CASSPPQGEETQYF. This chain connects TRBV7-9 to TRBJ2-5; 7 bases agree with TRBD1. Germline CDR1 is SEHNR and CDR2 is FQNEAQ (reference sequence). The CDR3 runs 14 residues. J gave up 3 bases and V 5 bases, and 6 bases lay outside the gene matches.

CDR3 in amino acids: CASSQDNSQQYF. The DNA for the CDR3 is TGTGCCAGCAGCCAAGATAACAGCCAGCAGTACTTC. The chain recombines TRBV14 with TRBJ2-7; D is uncertain. The germline V gene encodes CDR1 SGHDN and CDR2 FVKESK. The CDR3 contains 12 residues. Trimming left V 0 bases short and J 8 bases short, with 8 bases between.

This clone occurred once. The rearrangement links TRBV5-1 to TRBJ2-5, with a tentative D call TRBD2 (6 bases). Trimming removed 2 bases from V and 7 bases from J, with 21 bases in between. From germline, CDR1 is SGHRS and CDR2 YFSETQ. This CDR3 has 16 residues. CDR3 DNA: TGCGCCAGCAGCTTTCTCGAAAGGGACTTTGGCGTGACCCAGTACTTC. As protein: CASSFLERDFGVTQYF.

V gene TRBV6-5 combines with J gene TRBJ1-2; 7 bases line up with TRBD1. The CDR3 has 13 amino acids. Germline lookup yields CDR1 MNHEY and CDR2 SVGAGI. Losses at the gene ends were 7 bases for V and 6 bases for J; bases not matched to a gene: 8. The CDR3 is CASMLDRADGYTF. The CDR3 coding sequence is TGTGCCAGCATGCTCGACAGGGCGGATGGCTACACCTTC.

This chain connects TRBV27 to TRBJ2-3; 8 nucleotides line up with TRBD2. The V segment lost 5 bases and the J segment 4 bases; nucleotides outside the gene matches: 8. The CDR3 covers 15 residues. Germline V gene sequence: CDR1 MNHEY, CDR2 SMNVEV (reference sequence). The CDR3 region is CASSERGGQADTQYF. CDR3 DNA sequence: TGTGCCAGCAGTGAACGGGGGGGCCAGGCAGATACGCAGTATTTT.

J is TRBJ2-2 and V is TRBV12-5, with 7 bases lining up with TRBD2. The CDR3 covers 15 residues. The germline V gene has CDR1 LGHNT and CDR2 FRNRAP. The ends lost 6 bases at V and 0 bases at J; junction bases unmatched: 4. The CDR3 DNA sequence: TGTGCTAGTGGACCCAGCGGGACGAACACCGGGGAGCTGTTTTTT. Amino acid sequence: CASGPSGTNTGELFF.

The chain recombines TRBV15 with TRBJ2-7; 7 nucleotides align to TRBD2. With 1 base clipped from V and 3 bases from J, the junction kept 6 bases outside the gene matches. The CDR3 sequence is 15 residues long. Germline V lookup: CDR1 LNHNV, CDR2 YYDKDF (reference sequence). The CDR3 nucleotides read TGTGCCACCAGCAGAGGTTCGGCTAGCGGCTACGAGCAGTACTTC. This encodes CATSRGSASGYEQYF.

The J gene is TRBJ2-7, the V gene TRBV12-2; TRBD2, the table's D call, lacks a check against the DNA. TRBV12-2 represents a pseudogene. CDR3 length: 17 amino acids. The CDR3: CASRLSLPRRRRSEQYF. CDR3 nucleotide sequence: TGTGCAAGTCGCTTAAGTCTCCCTAGGCGTCGTCGAAGCGAGCAGTACTTC.

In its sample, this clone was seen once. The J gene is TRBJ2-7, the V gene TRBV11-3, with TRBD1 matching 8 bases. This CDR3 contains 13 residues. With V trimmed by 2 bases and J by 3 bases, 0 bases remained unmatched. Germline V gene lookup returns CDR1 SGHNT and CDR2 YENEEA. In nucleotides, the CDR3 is TGTGCCAGCAGCTTAACAGGGGGCTACGAGCAGTACTTC. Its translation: CASSLTGGYEQYF. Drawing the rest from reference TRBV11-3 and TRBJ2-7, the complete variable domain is EAGVVQSPRYKIIEKKQPVAFWCNPISGHNTLYWYLQNLGQGPELLIRYENEEAVDDSQLPKDRFSAERLKGVDSTLKIQPAELGDSAVYLCASSLTGGYEQYFGPGTRLTVT.

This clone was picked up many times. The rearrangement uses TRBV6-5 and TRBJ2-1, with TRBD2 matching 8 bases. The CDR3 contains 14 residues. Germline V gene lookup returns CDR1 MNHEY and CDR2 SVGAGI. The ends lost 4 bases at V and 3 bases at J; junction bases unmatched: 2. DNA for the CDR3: TGTGCCAGCAGTTCGGGGGGGGGCTACAATGAGCAGTTCTTC. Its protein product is CASSSGGGYNEQFF.

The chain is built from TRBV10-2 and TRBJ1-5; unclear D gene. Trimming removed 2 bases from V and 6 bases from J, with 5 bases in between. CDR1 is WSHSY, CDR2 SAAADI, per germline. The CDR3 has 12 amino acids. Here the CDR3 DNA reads TGCGCCAGCAGTGAGGCGAGTCAGCCCCAGCATTTT. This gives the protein CASSEASQPQHF.

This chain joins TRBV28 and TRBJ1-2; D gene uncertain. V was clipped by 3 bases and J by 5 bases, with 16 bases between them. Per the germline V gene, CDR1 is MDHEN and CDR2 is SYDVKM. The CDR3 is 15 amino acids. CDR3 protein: CASSFRGIILYGYTF. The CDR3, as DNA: TGTGCCAGCAGTTTTCGGGGAATAATCCTATATGGCTACACCTTC.

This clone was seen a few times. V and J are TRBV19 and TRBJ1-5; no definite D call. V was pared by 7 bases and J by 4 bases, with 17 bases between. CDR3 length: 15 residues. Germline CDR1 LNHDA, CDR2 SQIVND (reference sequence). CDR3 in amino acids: CASKSSGNLNQPQHF. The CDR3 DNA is TGTGCCAGTAAAAGTTCGGGAAACCTGAATCAGCCCCAGCATTTT.

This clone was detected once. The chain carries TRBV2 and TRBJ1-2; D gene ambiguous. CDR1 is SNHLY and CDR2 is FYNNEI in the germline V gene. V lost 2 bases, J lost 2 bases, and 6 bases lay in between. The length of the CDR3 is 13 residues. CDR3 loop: CASSEPPNYGYTF. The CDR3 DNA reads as TGTGCCAGCAGTGAACCCCCAAACTATGGCTACACCTTC.

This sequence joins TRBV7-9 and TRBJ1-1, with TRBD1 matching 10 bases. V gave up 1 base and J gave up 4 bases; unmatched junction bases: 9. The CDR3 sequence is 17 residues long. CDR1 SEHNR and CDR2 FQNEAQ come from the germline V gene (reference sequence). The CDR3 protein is CASSLGQGAKSGTEAFF. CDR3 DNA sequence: TGTGCCAGCAGCTTAGGACAGGGGGCGAAGTCAGGCACTGAAGCTTTCTTT.